The clone carrying this TCR beta chain was picked up one time. The source of the sample is a study of blood T cell repertoires in COVID-19. Authors' data handling: Estimates of nucleated cell counts were drawn from the amplification of reference gene primers. Assay used: immunoSEQ multiplex PCR; TCRdb lists only in-frame clones, some missing. That table is the source of V, J and clone size, and D and trimming were worked out from the DNA. The data show approximately 170,000 clones, roughly 85% seen once. The CDR3 has 14 residues. The V end lost 3 bases, the J end lost 0 bases, and 5 bases lay between the germline ends. CDR1 and CDR2 (germline): LNHDA, SQIVND (reference sequence).

This TCR derives from a woman in her late teens or twenties who had recovered from COVID-19. The sample comprised PBMCs or T cells enriched from blood (not recorded which). The gene calls are TRBV19 and TRBJ1-4; the D is unclear. The CDR3 DNA is TGTGCCAGTAGTATCTCTGCAACTAATGAAAAACTGTTTTTT. It translates to CASSISATNEKLFF. Full variable domain (missing parts from reference TRBV19 and TRBJ1-4): DGGITQSPKYLFRKEGQNVTLSCEQNLNHDAMYWYRQDPGQGLRLIYYSQIVNDFQKGDIAEGYSVSREKKESFPLTVTSAQKNPTAFYLCASSISATNEKLFFGSGTQLSVL.